The 20 T cell receptor beta chains below all came from one sample that was sequenced in a study of T cell responses to AZD1222 COVID-19 vaccine. Produced via immunoSEQ multiplex PCR; TCRdb's table is partial and in-frame only. The table lists over 100,000 clones, about nine tenths of them singletons. Sequenced material: peripheral blood, taken on day 0 of AZD1222 vaccination. The receptors stem from an adult in good health.

J is TRBJ1-2 and V is TRBV12-3 or TRBV12-4; D is unclear. The CDR3 is 13 residues long. Trimming left V 2 bases short and J 3 bases short, with 7 bases between. The CDR3 DNA reads TGTGCCAGCAGTTTATCGGCAGACTATGGCTACACCTTC. This translates into CASSLSADYGYTF.

V usage is TRBV11-1 and J usage is TRBJ2-3; D is possibly TRBD1 or TRBD2 (5 bases each). V lost 6 bases, J lost 4 bases, and 14 bases lay in between. The CDR3 sequence is 14 residues long. CDR1 and CDR2 (germline): SGHAT, FQDESV (reference sequence). CDR3 sequence (DNA): TGTGCCAGCAGGCTCGACAGAGCGGCAGATACGCAGTATTTT. Amino acids: CASRLDRAADTQYF.

The CDR3 nucleotides are TGTGCCAGCAGCTTGCGGGTTCGCGAAAAACTGTTTTTT. Its protein is CASSLRVREKLFF. The chain carries TRBV11-2 and TRBJ1-4; D is ambiguous. V was shortened by 3 bases and J by 8 bases, with 10 bases between the two germline ends. Germline assignment: CDR1 SGHAT and CDR2 FQNNGV. This CDR3 contains 13 residues.

The V gene is TRBV3-1 (or the pseudogene TRBV3-2), the J gene TRBJ2-6; 7 bases map to TRBD1. V was clipped by 4 bases and J by 0 bases; unmatched bases: 9. The CDR3 has 18 amino acids. CDR1 is LGHDT and CDR2 is YNNKEL in the germline V gene (reference sequence). CDR3 in amino acids: CASSLIQGYHSGANVLTF. Here the CDR3 DNA reads TGTGCCAGCAGCCTGATACAGGGGTACCACTCTGGGGCCAACGTCCTGACTTTC.

This clone showed up just once. The V call is TRBV28, the J call TRBJ1-2, with TRBD1 matching over 8 bases. Germline trimming cut 6 bases from V and 8 bases from J; bases unmatched to any gene: 17. The germline gives CDR1 MDHEN, CDR2 SYDVKM. This CDR3 is built from 16 residues. CDR3 bases: TGTGCCAGCAGATCCGCAGGGGGCGCTACGTTTGAGGGCTACACCTTC. Protein product: CASRSAGGATFEGYTF.

This rearrangement joins TRBV29-1 to TRBJ1-2, with a weak D call TRBD1 (5 bases). CDR3 length: 12 amino acids. Germline lookup yields CDR1 SQVTM and CDR2 ANQGSEA. The V and J ends lost 1 base and 5 bases respectively, with 8 bases between them. In DNA, the CDR3 is TGCAGCGTTGAAGTGACAGAATATGGCTACACCTTC. Amino acid sequence: CSVEVTEYGYTF.

V usage is TRBV5-1 and J usage is TRBJ1-1; 10 bases fit TRBD1. Germline CDR1 reads SGHRS; CDR2 reads YFSETQ. The CDR3 totals 15 residues. V was clipped by 2 bases and J by 3 bases; unmatched bases: 4. Here the CDR3 DNA reads TGCGCCAGCAGCTTCCAAGGGACAGGGGACACTGAAGCTTTCTTT. Translating it yields CASSFQGTGDTEAFF.

The chain links TRBV7-2 to TRBJ1-6; D is uncertain. The germline V gene has CDR1 SGHTA and CDR2 FQGNSA. Trimming pared 3 bases from V and 10 bases from J, leaving 10 bases between. The CDR3 has 13 residues. CDR3 nucleotide sequence: TGTGCCAGCAGCTTTACGTCTTACTCACCCCTCCACTTT. It translates to CASSFTSYSPLHF.

The chain links TRBV7-6 to TRBJ2-4; either TRBD1 or TRBD2 may fit D (5 bases each). Germline V gene data show CDR1 as SGHVS and CDR2 as FNYEAQ. V lost 3 bases, J lost 3 bases, and 12 bases lay in between. The CDR3 totals 15 residues. This CDR3 reads CASSFPGPNKNIQYF. CDR3 nucleotides: TGTGCCAGCAGCTTTCCGGGACCCAACAAAAACATTCAGTACTTC.

This clone was seen just once. The rearrangement links TRBV2 to TRBJ1-5; D gene uncertain. The CDR3 has 14 amino acids. V dropped 3 bases and J dropped 4 bases, with 10 bases sitting between them. Germline V gene sequence: CDR1 SNHLY, CDR2 FYNNEI. In DNA form, the CDR3 reads TGTGCCAGCAGTGAGGCAGGAGGGAATCAGCCCCAGCATTTT. It is translated as CASSEAGGNQPQHF.

This clone was detected once. This sequence joins TRBV6-4 and TRBJ1-2, with D unresolved. V lost 3 bases and J 2 bases, leaving 16 bases between the germline ends. CDR1 and CDR2 (germline): MRHNA, SNTAGT. The CDR3 consists of 16 residues. CDR3 sequence (DNA): TGTGCCAGCAGTGAGGCAGTCGGGGTCCCGAACTATGGCTACACCTTC. This sequence encodes CASSEAVGVPNYGYTF.

The V call is TRBV13, the J call TRBJ2-7; 8 positions match TRBD2. The CDR3 length is 16 residues. The V gene's germline CDR1 is PRHDT and CDR2 FYEKMQ (reference sequence). With V trimmed by 2 bases and J by 3 bases, 9 bases remained unmatched. This chain's CDR3 is CASSLKLAGVFYEQYF. The CDR3 DNA reads TGTGCCAGCAGCTTAAAGCTAGCGGGTGTGTTCTACGAGCAGTACTTC.

This rearrangement joins TRBV7-9 to TRBJ2-3; 10 bases are a match to TRBD2. With V trimmed by 3 bases and J by 2 bases, 5 bases remained unmatched. The CDR3 is made up of 16 amino acids. Germline CDR1 reads SEHNR; CDR2 reads FQNEAQ (reference sequence). The CDR3 DNA sequence: TGTGCCAGCAGCTTGATTCTAGCGGGAGACACAGATACGCAGTATTTT. Residues: CASSLILAGDTDTQYF.

CDR3 residues: CAINSRGQETQYF. In DNA, the CDR3 is TGTGCCATCAACAGCAGGGGTCAAGAGACCCAGTACTTC. This rearrangement joins TRBV10-3 to TRBJ2-5; D possibly corresponds to TRBD1 (6 bases). CDR1 is ENHRY and CDR2 is SYGVKD in the germline V gene. The ends were cut back, 7 bases at V and 2 bases at J, with 11 bases in the middle. The length of the CDR3 is 13 residues.

The rearrangement joins TRBV4-1 to TRBJ1-2; possible D gene TRBD1, 5 bases. CDR1 MGHRA and CDR2 YSYEKL come from the germline V gene. The CDR3 consists of 15 residues. Trimming took 1 base from V and 4 from J, leaving 13 bases between them. CDR3 bases: TGCGCCAGCAGCCAAGTGGGGGTGCAGATCTATGGCTACACCTTC. Protein: CASSQVGVQIYGYTF.

This clone was seen a handful of times. The gene calls are TRBV12-3 or TRBV12-4 and TRBJ2-1; D unclear. The ends were cut back, 10 bases at V and 2 bases at J, with 12 bases in the middle. The CDR3 is made up of 13 amino acids. The chain's CDR3 is CATGRSTYNEQFF. As DNA, the CDR3 is TGTGCCACCGGACGGTCAACCTACAATGAGCAGTTCTTC.

This clone was detected once. The chain has TRBV13 and TRBJ2-4; D not resolved. Germline CDR1 and CDR2: PRHDT and FYEKMQ (reference sequence). V lost 5 bases, J lost 0 bases, and 11 bases lay in between. This CDR3 is built from 15 residues. CDR3 nucleotides: TGTGCCAGCAGCCCAAGGTGGATAGCCAAAAACATTCAGTACTTC. Translating gives CASSPRWIAKNIQYF.

The chain carries TRBV5-6 and TRBJ2-7; D may be TRBD2 (5 bases). V lost 4 bases, J lost 6 bases, and 14 bases lay in between. The germline gives CDR1 SGHDT, CDR2 YYEEEE. The CDR3 has 13 amino acids. CDR3 amino acids: CASSLLAGSEQYF. CDR3 DNA: TGTGCCAGCAGCCTACTTGCGGGTTCCGAGCAGTACTTC.

The chain is built from TRBV28 and TRBJ2-3; D perhaps matches TRBD2 (6 bases). The ends were cut back, 5 bases at V and 0 bases at J, with 15 bases in the middle. Germline-derived CDR1 and CDR2 are MDHEN and SYDVKM. CDR3 length: 16 residues. The CDR3, as DNA: TGTGCCAGCAGTGATCCTTCTGCGGGGAGCACAGATACGCAGTATTTT. The encoded protein is CASSDPSAGSTDTQYF.

This clone was detected once. This chain joins TRBV28 and TRBJ2-6, with TRBD1 matching over 9 bases. Germline values: CDR1 MDHEN, CDR2 SYDVKM. The CDR3 spans 22 residues. With 3 bases clipped from V and 0 bases from J, the junction kept 18 bases outside the gene matches. CDR3 nucleotides: TGTGCCAGCAGTTTTTTGCTTAGGGGACGGACAGGGGACAACTCTGGGGCCAACGTCCTGACTTTC. Amino acid sequence: CASSFLLRGRTGDNSGANVLTF.